This T cell receptor (beta chain) was identified in a study of circulating and synovial CD4+ cells in juvenile arthritis. The length of the CDR3 is 15 residues. V lost 0 bases and J lost 5; bases outside the gene matches: 6. CDR1 and CDR2 from the germline V gene are SGDLS and YYNGEE. Generated by immunoSEQ multiplex PCR, the TCRdb table keeps only in-frame clones and is missing some. The sample has fewer than 35,000 clones, less than 97% seen once. This rearrangement joins TRBV9 to TRBJ2-5; 8 bases match TRBD1. The specimen sequenced was CD4+ T cells from blood. The TCR was taken from a human donor with juvenile idiopathic arthritis. The CDR3 region is CASSVGQGAGETQYF. The CDR3 DNA is TGTGCCAGCAGCGTAGGGCAGGGGGCGGGGGAGACCCAGTACTTC.